The 17 T cell receptor beta chains below all came from one sample that was sequenced in a study of T cell changes during pregnancy in multiple sclerosis. The method was immunoSEQ multiplex PCR; TCRdb's version includes in-frame clones alone and lacks a portion of them. The sample has under 55,000 clones; roughly 95% are singletons. The material sequenced was CD4+ T cells from peripheral blood mononuclear cells, taken in the third trimester of pregnancy. The receptor source for this set is a female donor with multiple sclerosis, enrolled in a pregnancy study.

Here the CDR3 reads CASRPGHSDMSGYTF. The CDR3 nucleotides are TGTGCCAGCAGACCCGGACACTCCGACATGAGTGGCTACACCTTC. The rearrangement joins TRBV25-1 to TRBJ1-2; D perhaps matches TRBD1 (5 bases). The V gene lost 6 bases and the J gene lost 7 bases, with 21 bases spanning the gap. CDR3 length equals 15 residues. CDR1 and CDR2 (germline): MGHDK, SYGVNS.

As to this clone: The junction and the germline gene differ at one end; a read error may be behind it. The V call is TRBV7-7, the J call TRBJ2-2; 8 nucleotides match TRBD1. The CDR3 spans 14 residues. Germline CDR1 is SSHAT and CDR2 is FNYEAQ (reference sequence). DNA of the CDR3: TGTGCTAGCAGCGATAGGACAGGGTCCGGGGAGCTGTTTTTT. Its translation: CASSDRTGSGELFF.

V and J are TRBV6-6 and TRBJ1-2; 7 bases agree with TRBD1. CDR3 length equals 15 residues. The V segment lost 6 bases and the J segment 2 bases; nucleotides outside the gene matches: 9. Per the germline V gene, CDR1 is MNHNY and CDR2 is SVGAGI (reference sequence). The CDR3 nucleotides read TGTGCCAGCAGGACCGGGACAGCGATAAACTATGGCTACACCTTC. Translating gives CASRTGTAINYGYTF.

This clone was seen once. The chain uses TRBV30 and TRBJ1-5; D might be TRBD1 (5 bases). Germline CDR1 is GTSNPN and CDR2 is SVGIG (reference sequence). Trimming stripped 3 bases from V and 7 bases from J, with 16 bases between. The CDR3 contains 14 residues. CDR3 nucleotide sequence: TGTGCCTGGAGCTTTGACAGTGAATCCCAGCCCCAGCATTTT. Protein sequence: CAWSFDSESQPQHF.

The V and J genes are TRBV18 and TRBJ2-3; 15 nucleotides line up with TRBD2. CDR1 is KGHSH and CDR2 is LQKENI in the germline V gene. The V segment lost 6 bases and the J segment 2 bases; nucleotides outside the gene matches: 3. CDR3 length equals 16 residues. This CDR3 is CASSGLAGGLTDTQYF. In nucleotides, the CDR3 is TGTGCCAGCTCGGGACTAGCGGGGGGTCTCACAGATACGCAGTATTTT.

The V and J genes are TRBV18 and TRBJ2-2; perhaps TRBD1 as D (5 bases). Per the germline V gene, CDR1 is KGHSH and CDR2 is LQKENI. V shed 3 bases and J shed 4 bases, with 12 bases lying between them. The length of the CDR3 is 15 residues. CDR3: CASSPSRVSTGELFF. CDR3 nucleotide sequence: TGTGCCAGCTCACCGTCCAGGGTGAGCACCGGGGAGCTGTTTTTT.

The chain joins TRBV29-1 to TRBJ1-1; no clear D gene. Trimming left V 7 bases short and J 3 bases short, with 18 bases between. This CDR3 comprises 14 residues. Germline lookup yields CDR1 SQVTM and CDR2 ANQGSEA. CDR3 bases: TGCAGCGCCCAGCGGCAGGCTGGGGACACTGAAGCTTTCTTT. Protein sequence: CSAQRQAGDTEAFF.

In this sample, this clone turned up once. The chain has TRBV2 and TRBJ1-5, with 12 positions matching TRBD1. Germline values: CDR1 SNHLY, CDR2 FYNNEI. V lost 0 bases, J lost 2 bases, and 2 bases stayed unmatched. There are 17 residues in the CDR3. The CDR3 DNA sequence: TGTGCCAGCAGTGAAGCGGGGACAGGGGGCGGCAATCAGCCCCAGCATTTT. Amino acid sequence: CASSEAGTGGGNQPQHF.

A remark on this clone: Other DNA sequences within the sample encode an identical CDR3. This chain joins TRBV7-9 and TRBJ1-1; possibly TRBD1 for D (5 bases). The germline gives CDR1 SEHNR, CDR2 FQNEAQ (reference sequence). This CDR3 comprises 13 residues. V lost 1 base to trimming and J lost 3 bases, with 6 bases between them. CDR3 amino acids: CASSLGGDTEAFF. The CDR3 DNA reads TGTGCCAGCAGCTTAGGGGGGGACACTGAAGCTTTCTTT.

The chain carries TRBV28 and TRBJ2-7, with TRBD1 matching over 9 bases. CDR1 is MDHEN, CDR2 SYDVKM, per germline. Trimming at V came to 4 bases and at J to 5 bases, leaving 3 bases not matched to a gene. The CDR3 length is 13 residues. CDR3 DNA sequence: TGTGCCAGCAGTTCAGGGGACAGGGACGAGCAGTACTTC. It encodes CASSSGDRDEQYF. The whole variable domain, filled in from reference TRBV28 and TRBJ2-7, reads DVKVTQSSRYLVKRTGEKVFLECVQDMDHENMFWYRQDPGLGLRLIYFSYDVKMKEKGDIPEGYSVSREKKERFSLILESASTNQTSMYLCASSSGDRDEQYFGPGTRLTVT.

The J gene is TRBJ2-3, the V gene TRBV6-4, with D hard to call. The CDR3 length is 16 residues. Trimming stripped 0 bases from V and 3 bases from J, with 13 bases between. Germline loops: CDR1 MRHNA, CDR2 SNTAGT. This CDR3 is CASSDSRRYRTDTQYF. The CDR3, as DNA: TGTGCCAGCAGTGACTCGAGGCGCTATAGGACAGATACGCAGTATTTT.

This clone was recorded a few times. The V gene is TRBV2, the J gene TRBJ1-2; possibly TRBD1 for D (5 bases). CDR1 and CDR2 from the germline V gene are SNHLY and FYNNEI. The CDR3 length is 14 residues. V gave up 5 bases and J gave up 3 bases, with 13 bases separating them. The CDR3 DNA follows: TGTGCCAGCAGTCCGACAGAGCCAGACTATGGCTACACCTTC. As protein: CASSPTEPDYGYTF.

V usage is TRBV11-2 and J usage is TRBJ1-6; 7 bases match TRBD1. In germline, CDR1 is SGHAT, CDR2 FQNNGV. The junction had 9 bases not matched to a gene; V was cut back by 2 bases and J by 5 bases. This CDR3 region has 17 residues. The CDR3 DNA sequence: TGTGCCAGCAGCTTATCGGCAGGGGGTTTCCATAATTCACCCCTCCACTTT. Residues: CASSLSAGGFHNSPLHF.

The chain is built from TRBV19 and TRBJ1-2; D is uncertain. This CDR3 is built from 14 residues. Trimming pared 5 bases from V and 5 bases from J, leaving 15 bases between. Germline loops: CDR1 LNHDA, CDR2 SQIVND (reference sequence). The CDR3 region has the DNA TGTGCCAGTAGTCCCCCGCCTCCCGGGTATGGCTACACCTTC. It is translated as CASSPPPPGYGYTF.

This chain uses TRBV30 with TRBJ1-5; no clear D gene. V shed 1 base and J shed 7 bases, with 8 bases lying between them. Germline V gene sequence: CDR1 GTSNPN, CDR2 SVGIG (reference sequence). This CDR3 region has 12 residues. CDR3 in DNA: TGTGCCTGGAGTGAGCCGGGGCAGCCCCAGCATTTT. It codes for CAWSEPGQPQHF.

The chain carries TRBV4-2 and TRBJ2-3; 14 positions match TRBD2. CDR3 size: 18 residues. Germline V gene sequence: CDR1 LGHNA, CDR2 YNFKEQ. J was trimmed by 3 bases and V by 5 bases; bases with no gene match: 10. The CDR3 region is CASSSNGRLAGGTDTQYF. CDR3 coding DNA: TGTGCCAGCAGCTCAAACGGTCGACTAGCGGGGGGGACAGATACGCAGTATTTT.

The rearrangement joins TRBV27 to TRBJ2-7; 9 nucleotides agree with TRBD2. Germline V gene lookup returns CDR1 MNHEY and CDR2 SMNVEV (reference sequence). The CDR3 is 15 residues long. The V gene end was trimmed by 8 bases and the J gene end by 6 bases; junction bases not matched to a gene: 14. The CDR3 is CASQDASGIPSEQYF. CDR3 in DNA: TGTGCCAGCCAAGACGCTAGCGGGATCCCCTCCGAGCAGTACTTC.